This TCR beta chain came from a study of vaccination effects on CD4 cells after COVID-19. TCRdb keeps only in-frame clones here, not all; method: immunoSEQ multiplex PCR. The table includes over 20,000 clones, about 76% detected once. With the ViraFEST assay, the study expanded antigen-specific CD4+ T cells using viral peptide pools, then sequenced them. Subsequent to 10 days of culture, CD4+ T cells were isolated. Vaccinated participants had no history of SARS-CoV-2 infection and tested negative for nucleocapsid antibodies. Wells each received some 2.2 million PBMC, cultured with 10 IU/ml IL-2 and about 9.3 ug/ml peptides. Both day 3 and day 7 saw half the medium replaced with IL-2 medium. Comments on this clone: Its matching antigen is unknown.

The CDR3 runs 15 residues. In germline, CDR1 is SGHNT, CDR2 YYREEE (reference sequence). The V and J ends lost 5 bases and 4 bases respectively, with 18 bases between them. The sample was CD4+ T cells from PBMCs cultured with SARS-CoV-2 spike peptides, taken before COVID-19 vaccination. The receptor's source is a human donor who received a COVID-19 vaccine. This chain joins TRBV5-4 and TRBJ1-2; maybe TRBD1 (6 bases). The CDR3 region is CASRPRQDPGYGYTF. The CDR3 DNA follows: TGTGCCAGCAGACCGAGACAGGACCCTGGCTATGGCTACACCTTC.